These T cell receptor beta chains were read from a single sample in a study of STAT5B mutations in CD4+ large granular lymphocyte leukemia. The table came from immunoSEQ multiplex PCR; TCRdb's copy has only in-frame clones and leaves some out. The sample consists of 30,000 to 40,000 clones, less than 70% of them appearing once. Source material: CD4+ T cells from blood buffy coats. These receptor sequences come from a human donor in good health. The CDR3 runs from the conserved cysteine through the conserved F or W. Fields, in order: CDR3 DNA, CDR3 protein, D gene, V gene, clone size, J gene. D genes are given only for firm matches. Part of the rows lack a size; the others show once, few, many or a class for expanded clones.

DNA: TGTGCCAGCTCACCCAGCAGCAATCAGCCCCAGCATTTT
CDR3: CASSPSSNQPQHF
D: NA
V: TRBV18
size: few
J: TRBJ1-5

DNA: TGTGCCAGCAGTTACAAGGCCGGGACGGTGAACACTGAAGCTTTCTTT
CDR3: CASSYKAGTVNTEAFF
D: NA
V: TRBV6-5
size: once
J: TRBJ1-1

DNA: TGTGCCAGCAGTCCCAGCGGGGGCCTGAACACTGAAGCTTTCTTT
CDR3: CASSPSGGLNTEAFF
D: NA
V: TRBV6-5
size: few
J: TRBJ1-1

DNA: TGCGCCAGCAGACCAGGGGGTTATTCCTACGAGCAGTACTTC
CDR3: CASRPGGYSYEQYF
D: TRBD1
V: TRBV5-1
size: NA
J: TRBJ2-7

DNA: TGTGCCAGCAGCCTGTCCGTGGGTGAGCAGTACTTC
CDR3: CASSLSVGEQYF
D: NA
V: TRBV5-6
size: NA
J: TRBJ2-7

DNA: TGTGCCAGTAAGTCCAGGTTGGGAGGAGATCAGCCCCAGCATTTT
CDR3: CASKSRLGGDQPQHF
D: NA
V: TRBV19
size: few
J: TRBJ1-5

DNA: TGTGCCACCAGCACCCGGACAGATAGCAATCAGCCCCAGCATTTT
CDR3: CATSTRTDSNQPQHF
D: NA
V: TRBV15
size: NA
J: TRBJ1-5

DNA: TGTGCCAGCAGCCAAGCCCGGGGTAATAGCTATGGCTACACCTTC
CDR3: CASSQARGNSYGYTF
D: NA
V: TRBV14
size: NA
J: TRBJ1-2

DNA: TGTGCCAGCTCACCTCAACGTCCGGGACAGGGCTACGAGCAGTACTTC
CDR3: CASSPQRPGQGYEQYF
D: TRBD1
V: TRBV18
size: once
J: TRBJ2-7

DNA: TGCGCCAGCAGCCAAGAAGCCGGTGCGAGCAATCAGCCCCAGCATTTT
CDR3: CASSQEAGASNQPQHF
D: NA
V: TRBV4-3
size: NA
J: TRBJ1-5

DNA: TGTGCCAGCAGTGGTTCAAGGGACGGCGGCTACACCTTC
CDR3: CASSGSRDGGYTF
D: NA
V: TRBV6-1
size: NA
J: TRBJ1-2

DNA: TGCGCCAGCAGCCAAGGAAATGTGGGCCTTGATACGCAGTATTTT
CDR3: CASSQGNVGLDTQYF
D: NA
V: TRBV4-3
size: NA
J: TRBJ2-3

DNA: TGTGCCAGTAGTCCGGACAGGGAAGATACGCAGTATTTT
CDR3: CASSPDREDTQYF
D: TRBD1
V: TRBV19
size: few
J: TRBJ2-3

DNA: TGCGCCAGCAGCTTGGGGGGGGGCAATCAGCCCCAGCATTTT
CDR3: CASSLGGGNQPQHF
D: NA
V: TRBV4-1
size: NA
J: TRBJ1-5

DNA: TGTGCCAGCAGCTTAGAGACACCGGGACTCCTCTCCTACGAGCAGTACTTC
CDR3: CASSLETPGLLSYEQYF
D: NA
V: TRBV7-8
size: NA
J: TRBJ2-7

DNA: TGTGCCAGCAGTTCCACAGGGACAGGGGTCTACGAGCAGTACTTC
CDR3: CASSSTGTGVYEQYF
D: TRBD1
V: TRBV6-5
size: NA
J: TRBJ2-7

DNA: TGCAGCGTTCCCGGGGCTTTCTGGGGGGGGGCCCAGCAGGTCCAGTACTTC
CDR3: CSVPGAFWGGAQQVQYF
D: NA
V: TRBV29-1
size: NA
J: TRBJ2-5

DNA: TGTGCCAGCAGCGTTACAGGGAGCTCCTACAATGAGCAGTTCTTC
CDR3: CASSVTGSSYNEQFF
D: NA
V: TRBV9
size: NA
J: TRBJ2-1

DNA: TGTGCCAGCAGTTACTTACGGGGGAGGAACACTGAAGCTTTCTTT
CDR3: CASSYLRGRNTEAFF
D: NA
V: TRBV6-6
size: NA
J: TRBJ1-1